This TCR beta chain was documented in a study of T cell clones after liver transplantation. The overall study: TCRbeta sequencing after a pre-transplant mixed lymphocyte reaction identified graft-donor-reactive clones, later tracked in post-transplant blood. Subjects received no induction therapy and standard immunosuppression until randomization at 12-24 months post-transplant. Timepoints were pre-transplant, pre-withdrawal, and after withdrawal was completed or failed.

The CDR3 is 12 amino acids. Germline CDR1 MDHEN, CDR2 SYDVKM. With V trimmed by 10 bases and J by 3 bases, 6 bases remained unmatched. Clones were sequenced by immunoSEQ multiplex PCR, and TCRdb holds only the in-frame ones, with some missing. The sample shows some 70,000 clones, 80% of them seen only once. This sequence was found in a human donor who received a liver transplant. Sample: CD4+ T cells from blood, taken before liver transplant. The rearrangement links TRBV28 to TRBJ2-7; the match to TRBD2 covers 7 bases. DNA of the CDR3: TGTGCCATACGGGACTACGGCTACGAGCAGTACTTC. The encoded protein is CAIRDYGYEQYF.